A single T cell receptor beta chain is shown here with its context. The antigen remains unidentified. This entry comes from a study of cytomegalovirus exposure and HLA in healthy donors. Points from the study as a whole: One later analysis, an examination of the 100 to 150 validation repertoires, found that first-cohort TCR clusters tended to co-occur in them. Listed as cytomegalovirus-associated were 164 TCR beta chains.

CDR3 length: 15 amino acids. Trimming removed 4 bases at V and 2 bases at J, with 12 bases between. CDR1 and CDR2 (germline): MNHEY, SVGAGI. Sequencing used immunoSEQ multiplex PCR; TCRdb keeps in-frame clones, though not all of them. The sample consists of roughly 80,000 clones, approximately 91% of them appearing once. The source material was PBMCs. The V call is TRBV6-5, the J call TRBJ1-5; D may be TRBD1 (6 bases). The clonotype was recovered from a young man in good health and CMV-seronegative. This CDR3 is CASSLKGVGNQPQHF. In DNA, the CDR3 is TGTGCCAGCAGTTTAAAGGGGGTGGGCAATCAGCCCCAGCATTTT.